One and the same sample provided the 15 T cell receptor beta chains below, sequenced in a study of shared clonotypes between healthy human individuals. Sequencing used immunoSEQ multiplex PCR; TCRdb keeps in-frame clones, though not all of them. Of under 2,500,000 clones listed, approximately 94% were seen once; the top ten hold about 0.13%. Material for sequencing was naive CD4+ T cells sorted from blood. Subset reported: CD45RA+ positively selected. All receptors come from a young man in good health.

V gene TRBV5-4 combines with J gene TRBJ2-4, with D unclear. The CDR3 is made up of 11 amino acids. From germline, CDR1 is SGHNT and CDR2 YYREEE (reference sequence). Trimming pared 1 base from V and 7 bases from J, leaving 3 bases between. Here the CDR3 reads CASSLSNIQYF. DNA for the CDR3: TGTGCCAGCAGCTTGTCGAACATTCAGTACTTC.

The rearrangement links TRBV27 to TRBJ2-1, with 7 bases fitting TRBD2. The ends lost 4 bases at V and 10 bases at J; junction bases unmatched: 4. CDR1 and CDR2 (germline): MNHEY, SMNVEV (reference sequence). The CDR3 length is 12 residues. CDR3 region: CASSYSRGEQFF. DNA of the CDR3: TGTGCCAGCAGTTACTCGCGGGGGGAGCAGTTCTTC.

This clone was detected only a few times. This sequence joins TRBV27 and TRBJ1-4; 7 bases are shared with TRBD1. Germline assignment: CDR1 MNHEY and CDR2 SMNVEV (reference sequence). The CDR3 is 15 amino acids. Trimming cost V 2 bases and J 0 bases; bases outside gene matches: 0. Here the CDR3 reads CASSLRGPTNEKLFF. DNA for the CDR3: TGTGCCAGCAGTTTAAGGGGGCCAACTAATGAAAAACTGTTTTTT.

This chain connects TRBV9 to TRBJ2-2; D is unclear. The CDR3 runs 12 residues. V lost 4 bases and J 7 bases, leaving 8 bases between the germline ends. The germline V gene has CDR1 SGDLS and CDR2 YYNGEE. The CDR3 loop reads CASSHPGGELFF. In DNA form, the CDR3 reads TGTGCCAGCAGCCACCCAGGCGGGGAGCTGTTTTTT. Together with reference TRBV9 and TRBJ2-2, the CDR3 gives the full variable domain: DSGVTQTPKHLITATGQRVTLRCSPRSGDLSVYWYQQSLDQGLQFLIQYYNGEERAKGNILERFSAQQFPDLHSELNLSSLELGDSALYFCASSHPGGELFFGEGSRLTVL.

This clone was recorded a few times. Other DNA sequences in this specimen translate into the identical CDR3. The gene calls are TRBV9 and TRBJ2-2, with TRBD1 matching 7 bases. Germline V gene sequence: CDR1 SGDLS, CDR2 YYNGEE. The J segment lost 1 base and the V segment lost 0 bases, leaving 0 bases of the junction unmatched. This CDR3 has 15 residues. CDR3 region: CASSVGTGNTGELFF. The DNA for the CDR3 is TGTGCCAGCAGCGTAGGGACAGGGAACACCGGGGAGCTGTTTTTT. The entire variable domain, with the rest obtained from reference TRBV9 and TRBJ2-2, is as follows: DSGVTQTPKHLITATGQRVTLRCSPRSGDLSVYWYQQSLDQGLQFLIQYYNGEERAKGNILERFSAQQFPDLHSELNLSSLELGDSALYFCASSVGTGNTGELFFGEGSRLTVL.

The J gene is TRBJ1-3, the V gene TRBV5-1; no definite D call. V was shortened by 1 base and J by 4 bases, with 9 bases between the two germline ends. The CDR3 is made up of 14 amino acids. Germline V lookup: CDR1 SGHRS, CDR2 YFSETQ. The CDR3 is CASSLLPIGNTIYF. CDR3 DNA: TGCGCCAGCAGCTTGTTGCCCATCGGAAACACCATATATTTT. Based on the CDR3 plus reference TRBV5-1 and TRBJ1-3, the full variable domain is KAGVTQTPRYLIKTRGQQVTLSCSPISGHRSVSWYQQTPGQGLQFLFEYFSETQRNKGNFPGRFSGRQFSNSRSEMNVSTLELGDSALYLCASSLLPIGNTIYFGEGSWLTVV.

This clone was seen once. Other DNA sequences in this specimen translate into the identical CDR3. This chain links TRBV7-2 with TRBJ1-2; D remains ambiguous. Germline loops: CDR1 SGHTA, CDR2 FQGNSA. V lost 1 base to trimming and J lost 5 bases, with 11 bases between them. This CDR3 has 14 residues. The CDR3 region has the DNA TGTGCCAGCAGCTTAGTAGAGGGAAATTATGGCTACACCTTC. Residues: CASSLVEGNYGYTF. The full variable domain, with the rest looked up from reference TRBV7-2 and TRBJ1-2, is GAGVSQSPSNKVTEKGKDVELRCDPISGHTALYWYRQSLGQGLEFLIYFQGNSAPDKSGLPSDRFSAERTGGSVSTLTIQRTQQEDSAVYLCASSLVEGNYGYTFGSGTRLTVV.

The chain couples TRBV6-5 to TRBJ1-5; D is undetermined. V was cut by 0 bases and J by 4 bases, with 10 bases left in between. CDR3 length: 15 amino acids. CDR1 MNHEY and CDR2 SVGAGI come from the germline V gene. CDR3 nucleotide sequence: TGTGCCAGCAGTTACTCGTTTGGGAGTAATCAGCCCCAGCATTTT. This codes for CASSYSFGSNQPQHF.

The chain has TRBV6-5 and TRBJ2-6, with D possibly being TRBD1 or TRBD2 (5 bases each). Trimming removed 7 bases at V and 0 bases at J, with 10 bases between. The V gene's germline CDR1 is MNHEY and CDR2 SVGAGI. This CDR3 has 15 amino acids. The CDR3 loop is CASKTGLSGANVLTF. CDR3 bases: TGTGCCAGCAAAACAGGACTCTCTGGGGCCAACGTCCTGACTTTC.

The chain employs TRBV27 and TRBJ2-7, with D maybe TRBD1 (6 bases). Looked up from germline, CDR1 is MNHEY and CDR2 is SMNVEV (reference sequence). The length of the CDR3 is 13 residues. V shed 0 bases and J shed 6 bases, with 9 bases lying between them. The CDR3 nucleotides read TGTGCCAGCAGTTTATCGAACAGGGTCGAGCAGTACTTC. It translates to CASSLSNRVEQYF.

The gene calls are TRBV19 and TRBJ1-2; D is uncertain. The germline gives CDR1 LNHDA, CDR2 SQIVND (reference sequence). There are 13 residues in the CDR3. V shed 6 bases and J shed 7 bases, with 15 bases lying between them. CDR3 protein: CASSHRPGAGYTF. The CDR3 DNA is TGTGCCAGTAGCCACAGACCGGGAGCTGGCTACACCTTC.

The CDR3 loop reads CASSPTPSRGSYEQYF. The CDR3 coding sequence is TGTGCCAGCAGCCCCACCCCGTCCAGAGGTAGCTACGAGCAGTACTTC. The chain couples TRBV7-6 to TRBJ2-7; D is undetermined. CDR1 and CDR2 from the germline V gene are SGHVS and FNYEAQ. V was cut by 5 bases and J by 3 bases, with 20 bases left in between. CDR3 length: 16 residues.

The CDR3: CASSNRQGRGFLGYTF. CDR3 sequence (DNA): TGTGCCAGCAGCAACCGACAGGGAAGGGGTTTTTTGGGCTACACCTTC. The gene calls are TRBV7-2 and TRBJ1-2; 7 nucleotides agree with TRBD1. V was clipped by 5 bases and J by 8 bases; unmatched bases: 17. The CDR3 loop spans 16 amino acids. CDR1 is SGHTA, CDR2 FQGNSA, per germline. Supplemented by reference TRBV7-2 and TRBJ1-2, the full variable domain reads GAGVSQSPSNKVTEKGKDVELRCDPISGHTALYWYRQSLGQGLEFLIYFQGNSAPDKSGLPSDRFSAERTGGSVSTLTIQRTQQEDSAVYLCASSNRQGRGFLGYTFGSGTRLTVV.

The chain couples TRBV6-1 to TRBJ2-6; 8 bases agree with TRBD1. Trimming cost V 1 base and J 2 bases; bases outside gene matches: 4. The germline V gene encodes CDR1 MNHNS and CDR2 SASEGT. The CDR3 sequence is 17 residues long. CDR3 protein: CASSEDGRGPGANVLTF. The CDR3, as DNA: TGTGCCAGCAGTGAAGACGGCAGGGGGCCTGGGGCCAACGTCCTGACTTTC.

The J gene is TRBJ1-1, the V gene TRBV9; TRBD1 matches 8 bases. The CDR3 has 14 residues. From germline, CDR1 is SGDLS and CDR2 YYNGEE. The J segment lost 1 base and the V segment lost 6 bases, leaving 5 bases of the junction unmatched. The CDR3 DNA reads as TGTGCCAGCACCCGAGGGACAGGGAACACTGAAGCTTTCTTT. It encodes CASTRGTGNTEAFF.